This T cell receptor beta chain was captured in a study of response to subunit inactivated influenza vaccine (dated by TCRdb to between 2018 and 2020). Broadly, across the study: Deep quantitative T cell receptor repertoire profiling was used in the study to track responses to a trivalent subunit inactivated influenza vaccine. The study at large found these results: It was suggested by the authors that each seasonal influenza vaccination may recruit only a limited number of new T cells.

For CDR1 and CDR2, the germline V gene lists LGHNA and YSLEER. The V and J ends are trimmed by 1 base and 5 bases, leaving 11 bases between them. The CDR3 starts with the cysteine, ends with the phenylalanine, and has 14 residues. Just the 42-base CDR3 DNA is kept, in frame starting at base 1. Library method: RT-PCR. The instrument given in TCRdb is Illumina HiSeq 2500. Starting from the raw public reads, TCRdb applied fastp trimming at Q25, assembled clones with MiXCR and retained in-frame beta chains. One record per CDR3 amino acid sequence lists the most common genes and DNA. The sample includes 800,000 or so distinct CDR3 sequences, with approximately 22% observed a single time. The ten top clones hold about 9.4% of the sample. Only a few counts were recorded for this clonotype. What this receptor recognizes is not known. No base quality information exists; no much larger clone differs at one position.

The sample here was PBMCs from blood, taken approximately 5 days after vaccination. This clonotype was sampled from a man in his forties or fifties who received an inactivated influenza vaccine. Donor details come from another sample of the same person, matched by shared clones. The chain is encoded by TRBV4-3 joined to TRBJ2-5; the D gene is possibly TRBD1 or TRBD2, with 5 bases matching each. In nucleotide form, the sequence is TGCGCCAGCAGCCAAGTTGAGGGGTCCGAGACCCAGTACTTC. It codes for CASSQVEGSETQYF.